The source of this T cell receptor beta chain is a study of T cell changes during pregnancy in multiple sclerosis. Sequencing was performed with immunoSEQ multiplex PCR; in TCRdb, only in-frame clones are kept and a portion is missing. The sample includes more than 50,000 clones, roughly nine tenths seen only once; the top ten take around 3.3%. The material sequenced was peripheral blood, taken in the first trimester of pregnancy. The sequence derives from a female donor in good health, enrolled as a control in a pregnancy study.

The CDR3 sequence: CASSSSGTGTGELFF. CDR3 in DNA: TGTGCCAGCAGCTCTAGCGGGACGGGCACCGGGGAGCTGTTTTTT. This chain uses TRBV9 with TRBJ2-2, with 9 nucleotides matching TRBD2. Germline V lookup: CDR1 SGDLS, CDR2 YYNGEE. The ends lost 4 bases at V and 4 bases at J; junction bases unmatched: 5. This CDR3 has 15 residues.